Here is one TCR beta chain with its context. The antigen it binds to is not known. It has no much larger one-base neighbor in the sample; base qualities were not kept. Receptor libraries were prepared by the immunoSEQ multiplex PCR assay. For the multiplex PCR, a mixture combining 60 forward primers for TCR Vbeta segments and 13 reverse primers for TCR Jbeta segments was used. Amplification of the CDR3 region of rearranged TCR beta genes was performed with a multiplex PCR assay on genomic DNA. On the Illumina HiSeq System, the amplified TCR beta libraries were sequenced as 87-base-pair reads. On the study's bioinformatics: A later analysis tallied 80 million to 95 million unique TCR beta chains across the roughly 610 repertoires, and approximately 11 million of those chains were shared by two or more donors. Raw reads were error-corrected and collapsed into unique sequences by a nearest-neighbor algorithm in which closely related sequences were merged to remove PCR and sequencing errors. V, D and J gene segments were assigned by aligning CDR3 sequences to IMGT reference sequences. Each retained sequence needed at least a six-nucleotide match to both a V gene segment and a J gene segment. A rearrangement counted as productive if the CDR3 had no stop codons and remained in frame with V and J, and every other rearrangement counted as non-productive. CDR3 was defined by IMGT convention, running from the second conserved V-encoded cysteine to the conserved J-encoded phenylalanine. Sequences without an unambiguous match to a single V gene segment were excluded from the earlier analysis of about 600 of the donors. In an earlier analysis of 500 to 750 of the donors, V segments were called functional above 56.7% productive rearrangements and were called segregating when the between-donor standard deviation exceeded 5%. To diagnose cytomegalovirus status from the catalog of TCR beta chain sequences, a statistical classification framework was built. V and J gene assignment, in a later analysis, came from comparing TCR nucleotide sequences with IMGT/GENE-DB human TR gene sequences. In a later analysis, CDR3 sequences and most-parsimonious VDJ recombination scenarios were assigned using the TCRdist pipeline. In a later analysis, each TCR beta chain was defined by its CDR3 amino acid sequence together with its V-gene family, and reads lacking a unique V-gene family were excluded. In a later analysis, 450 to 600 highly shared, low-generation-probability nucleotide sequences were removed to address suspected cross-contamination and a sequencing artifact. In a later analysis, a clonal expansion index for each public chain was calculated from normalized within-repertoire ranks of inferred template counts. In a later analysis, generation probabilities were computed with a VDJ recombination model fitted to out-of-frame rearrangements, and the resulting probabilities were checked against IGoR. Hypergeometric tests were used in a later analysis to score TCR-TCR, TCR-HLA and TCR-CMV co-occurrence, with a repertoire-size bias correction applied to the TCR pairs. False discovery rates were estimated in a later analysis by permuting HLA or CMV assignments 20 times. In a later analysis, co-occurring TCRs were grouped with DBSCAN, and TCRdist sequence similarity was added when clustering was performed within HLA-allele-positive subsets. Repertoires with fewer than 30,000 or more than 120,000 public chains were left out of co-occurrence clustering, as were five repertoires with anomalous nucleotide sharing. TCRdb limited this immuneACCESS table to in-frame rearrangements with V and J called. A share of clones is missing; checked studies link under half to unresolved V genes, and the rest is unexplained. V, J and clone size were drawn from that table, and D and trimming were deduced from the DNA. Here the sample has about 130,000 clones; 79% occur a single time. Of the sample, roughly 1.1% is held by the ten largest clones.

The data are from a study of cytomegalovirus exposure and HLA in healthy donors (dated by TCRdb to about 2017). For the study in its entirety: According to an earlier analysis of around 600 of the donors, some 170 million T cells yielded 95 million to 140 million unique TCR beta sequences and more than 250 Gb of sequence data. Several DR-DQ haplotypes were treated as single units for association and clustering because of strong linkage in the cohort. Using immunosequencing, the study profiled T cell repertoires from 640 or so subjects and related those repertoires to cytomegalovirus serostatus. The number of donors typed differed by locus, with 629-630 for A, B, C, DRB1 and DQB1, roughly 520 for DQA1, nearly 610 for DPA1, and 472 for DPB1. Across some 400 genotyped donors of the cohort, an average of approximately 240,000 unique TCR beta nucleotide sequences per donor were sequenced, and 15% to 20% of those sequences were non-productive. All discovery cohort repertoires had been generated on a single sequencing platform. Of the approximately 400 genotyped donors, roughly 85% fell in the genetic ancestry cluster associated with self-reported Caucasian donors. The aim of the study was to test whether cataloging public T cell receptors could identify signatures of past pathogen exposure. In the later analysis, no new phenotypic data were used to find candidate immune exposures; instead, reliance was placed on TCR beta sequences and their occurrence across donors. An early release covering roughly 580 HLA-typed donors comprised approximately 290 gigabases of sequencing data and 85 million or so unique TCR sequences. A later analysis re-examined previously published TCR beta repertoires from hundreds of donors and added high-resolution HLA genotyping to investigate patterns of TCR occurrence. In a later genetic analysis, genome-wide SNP genotypes for about 55% of the roughly 700 donors were used, and that subset was treated as a discovery cohort. To predict cytomegalovirus infection status, the study combined high-throughput TCR immunosequencing, statistical association of individual TCRs with disease status, and machine learning. An earlier analysis of about 600 of the donors used high-throughput TCR beta sequencing to judge whether each TCR beta V gene segment behaved as functional or pseudogenic. Alongside the repertoire data, information on donor age, sex, ethnicity and CMV serostatus was compiled. HLA typing covered class I and class II loci at four-digit resolution. A separate validation cohort of more than 100 different subjects was used in addition to the 666-subject first cohort.

The cohort consisted of some 730 healthy bone marrow donors. At the time of sampling, all cohort members were nominally healthy, though unrecorded immune exposures were likely present. The donor was CMV seronegative and belonged to the group of over 350 seronegative cohort members. A peripheral blood sample was provided by each donor, and peripheral blood mononuclear cells were used for TCR beta sequencing. Genomic DNA extraction from the blood cell samples was performed with the Qiagen DNeasy Blood Extraction Kit. What the study reported, not specific to this receptor: In the study, around 150 TCR beta chains were listed as associated with cytomegalovirus. Because the 87-base-pair reads could not distinguish some IMGT-functional V segments, including TRBV6-2 and TRBV6-3, those segments were excluded. In an earlier analysis of 587 of the donors, most TCR beta V segments appeared in productive rearrangements about 87% or about 30% of the time, broadly matching IMGT annotations. In this cohort, only TCR beta chains were sequenced, and detectable features were limited by the absence of alpha or paired-chain data. Sequencing depth was assumed to be roughly uniform across donors in the presence/absence analyses, though that assumption may not hold. In a later analysis, most CMV-associated TCR beta chains were found to appear HLA-restricted, with HLA associations seemingly driven largely by CMV exposure. Three of the identified cytomegalovirus-associated TCR beta chains were confirmed in vitro to be specific for cytomegalovirus antigens. According to a later analysis, parvovirus B19, influenza, CMV and Epstein-Barr virus appeared linked to several top co-occurrence clusters. The classifier was reported to diagnose cytomegalovirus status with high specificity and sensitivity in both the original cohort and the validation cohort. The authors suggested that the approach could potentially be generalized to other disease states and immunological phenotypes. Because some donors lacked HLA typing at each locus, the association tests relied only on the typed subset. In a later analysis, some 18,000 TCR beta sequences were associated with specific HLA alleles at a false discovery rate of 0.05. A cluster of highly shared sequence variants was judged likely to be a technical artifact of the sequencing pipeline. In a later genetic analysis, a missense DCLRE1C variant was associated with V-gene and J-gene trimming of TCR beta chains, and the association was replicated in an independent cohort. Most TCR sequences were seen in very few donors, while some public TCRs were found in many individuals. For the cohort, immune exposure information was limited to CMV serostatus. Assigning TCR associations to individual alleles was difficult when HLA alleles, especially DR and DQ, strongly co-occurred. Linkage disequilibrium might explain the correlated functional status among segregating V segments, but an unknown experimental factor could not be ruled out. A further reported finding was that TCR beta sequences accurately predicted the HLA-A and HLA-B alleles for most subjects in the first cohort. A later analysis found that TCR association rates varied across HLA loci, with DRB1 alleles showing the most associated TCRs and HLA-C alleles the fewest. Because counts were too low, roughly 17 rarely observed V segments, including chromosome 9 orphons, were left out of the earlier analysis of about 500 of the donors. Compared with equally common non-associated chains, HLA-associated TCR beta chains in a later analysis were more clonally expanded and had lower generation probabilities. Compared with the 666-donor mean, donors in an Asian-associated ancestry cluster had fewer N-insertions in productive TCRs, according to a later genetic analysis.

The germline V gene specifies SGHTA as CDR1 and FQGNSA as CDR2. The CDR3 goes from the cysteine to the phenylalanine over 15 residues. The only DNA kept is the CDR3, 45 bases in frame from the first base. Ends trimmed: V by 5 bases, J by 9 bases; bases unmatched to a gene: 10. The receptor comes from a male donor in good health and CMV-seronegative. The sample taken for sequencing was PBMCs. Recombination connected TRBV7-2 to TRBJ2-3, with 11 junctional bases fitting TRBD2. The CDR3 protein: CASSKISGGAPTQYF. The sequenced DNA is TGTGCCAGCAGCAAGATTAGCGGGGGGGCCCCGACGCAGTATTTT.